This TCR beta chain was identified in a study of cytomegalovirus exposure and HLA in healthy donors. About the study: An analysis done earlier identified about 120 million unique TCR beta sequences from about 179 million T cells.

The study, taken as a whole, reports: Cytomegalovirus association was listed for 164 TCR beta chains.

The PCR contained 60 Vbeta and 13 Jbeta primers. TCRdb's copy holds only in-frame clones and misses some; the assay was immunoSEQ multiplex PCR. Its table lists 150,000 to 200,000 clones. This CDR3 spans 16 amino acids. V was pared by 2 bases and J by 4 bases, with 18 bases between. Germline V gene data show CDR1 as SNHLY and CDR2 as FYNNEI. With regard to this clone: The antigen is not known.

The rearrangement links TRBV2 to TRBJ2-7, with a tentative D call TRBD2 (6 bases). The source material was PBMCs. The sequence was obtained from a woman aged 18-29 years in good health and CMV-seropositive. CDR3 region: CASSELGWGVGYEQYF. The CDR3 DNA is TGTGCCAGCAGTGAATTGGGCTGGGGGGTCGGATACGAGCAGTACTTC.